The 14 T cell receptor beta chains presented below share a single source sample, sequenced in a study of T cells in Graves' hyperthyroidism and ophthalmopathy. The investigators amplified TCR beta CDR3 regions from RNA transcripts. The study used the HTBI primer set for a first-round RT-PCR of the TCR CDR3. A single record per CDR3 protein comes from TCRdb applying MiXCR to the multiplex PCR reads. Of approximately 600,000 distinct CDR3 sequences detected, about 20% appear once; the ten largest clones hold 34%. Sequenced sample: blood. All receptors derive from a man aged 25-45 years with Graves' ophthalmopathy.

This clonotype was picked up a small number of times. DNA of the CDR3: TGTGCCAGCAGTCCATACCCCAGTGGGCGGGAGGGGGAGACCCAGTACTTC. This translates into CASSPYPSGREGETQYF. The chain combines TRBV27 with TRBJ2-5, with 9 bases that match TRBD2. Germline CDR1 is MNHEY and CDR2 is SMNVEV (reference sequence). The CDR3 is made up of 17 amino acids. V trimming: 5 bases; J trimming: 5 bases; junction bases outside the gene matches: 15.

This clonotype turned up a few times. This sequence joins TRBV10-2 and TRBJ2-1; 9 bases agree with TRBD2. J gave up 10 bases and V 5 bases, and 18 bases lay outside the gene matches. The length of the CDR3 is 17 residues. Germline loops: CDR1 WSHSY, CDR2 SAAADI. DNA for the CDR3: TGCGCCAGCAGTAGGCGGGGGGGGGGCGGCCCCACAAAGGAGCAGTTCTTC. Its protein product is CASSRRGGGGPTKEQFF.

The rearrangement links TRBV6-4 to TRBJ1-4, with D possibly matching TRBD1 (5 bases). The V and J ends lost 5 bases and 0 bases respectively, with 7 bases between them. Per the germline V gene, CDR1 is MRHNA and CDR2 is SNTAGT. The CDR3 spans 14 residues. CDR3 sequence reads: CASSTGATNEKLFF. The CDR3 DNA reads TGTGCCAGCAGTACAGGAGCAACTAATGAAAAACTGTTTTTT.

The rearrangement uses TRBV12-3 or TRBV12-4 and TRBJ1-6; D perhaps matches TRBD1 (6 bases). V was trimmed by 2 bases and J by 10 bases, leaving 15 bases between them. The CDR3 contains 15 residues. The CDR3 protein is CASSLTTQGRSPLHF. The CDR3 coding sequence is TGTGCCAGCAGTTTAACGACACAGGGACGATCACCCCTCCACTTT.

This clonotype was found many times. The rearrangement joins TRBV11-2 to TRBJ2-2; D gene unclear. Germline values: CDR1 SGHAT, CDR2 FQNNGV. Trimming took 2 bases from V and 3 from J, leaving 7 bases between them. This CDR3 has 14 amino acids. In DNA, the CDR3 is TGTGCCAGCAGCTTAAGATTTGACACCGGGGAGCTGTTTTTT. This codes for CASSLRFDTGELFF.

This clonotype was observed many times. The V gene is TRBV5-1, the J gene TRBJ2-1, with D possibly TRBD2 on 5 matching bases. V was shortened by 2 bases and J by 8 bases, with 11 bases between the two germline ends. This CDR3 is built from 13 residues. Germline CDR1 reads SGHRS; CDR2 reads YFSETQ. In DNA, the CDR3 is TGCGCCAGCAGCTTCCCAGCGGTTGATGAGCAGTTCTTC. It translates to CASSFPAVDEQFF.

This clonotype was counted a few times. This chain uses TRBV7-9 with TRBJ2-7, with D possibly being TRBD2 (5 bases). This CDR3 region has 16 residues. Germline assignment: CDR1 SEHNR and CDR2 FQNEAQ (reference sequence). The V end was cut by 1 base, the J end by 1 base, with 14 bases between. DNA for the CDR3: TGTGCCAGCAGCTTAGGCGGCGGACTGGCTTCCTACGAGCAGTACTTC. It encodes CASSLGGGLASYEQYF.

The CDR3 DNA reads TGTGCCAGCAGCTGGGGACTCAGCACAGATACGCAGTATTTT. Encoded protein: CASSWGLSTDTQYF. The rearrangement joins TRBV5-6 to TRBJ2-3; D may be TRBD2 (6 bases). V was trimmed by 3 bases and J by 0 bases, leaving 8 bases between them. The CDR3 runs to 14 residues. Germline V lookup: CDR1 SGHDT, CDR2 YYEEEE.

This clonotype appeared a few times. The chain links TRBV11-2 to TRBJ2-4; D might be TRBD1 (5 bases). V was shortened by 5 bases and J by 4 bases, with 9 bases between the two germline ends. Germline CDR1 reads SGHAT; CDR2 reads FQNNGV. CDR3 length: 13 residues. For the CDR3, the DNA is TGTGCCAGCAGCACGGCAGGGAAAAACATTCAGTACTTC. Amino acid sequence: CASSTAGKNIQYF.

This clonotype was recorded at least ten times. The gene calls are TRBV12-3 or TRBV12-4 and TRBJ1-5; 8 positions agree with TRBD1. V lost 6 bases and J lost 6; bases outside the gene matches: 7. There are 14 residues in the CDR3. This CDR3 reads CASSGQGGGQPQHF. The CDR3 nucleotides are TGTGCCAGCAGCGGACAGGGCGGAGGTCAGCCCCAGCATTTT.

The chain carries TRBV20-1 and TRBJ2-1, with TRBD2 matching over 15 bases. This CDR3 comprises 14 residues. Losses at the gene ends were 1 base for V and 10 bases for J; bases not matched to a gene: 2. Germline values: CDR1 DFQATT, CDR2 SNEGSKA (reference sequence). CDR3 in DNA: TGCAGTGCTAGAGGGGGGACTAGCGGGAGGGAGCAGTTCTTC. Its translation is CSARGGTSGREQFF.

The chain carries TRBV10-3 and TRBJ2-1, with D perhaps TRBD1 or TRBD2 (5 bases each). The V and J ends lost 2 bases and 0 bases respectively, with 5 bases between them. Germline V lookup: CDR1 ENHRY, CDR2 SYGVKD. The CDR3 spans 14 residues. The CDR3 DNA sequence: TGTGCCATCAGTGAGGGGGGCTCCTACAATGAGCAGTTCTTC. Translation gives CAISEGGSYNEQFF.

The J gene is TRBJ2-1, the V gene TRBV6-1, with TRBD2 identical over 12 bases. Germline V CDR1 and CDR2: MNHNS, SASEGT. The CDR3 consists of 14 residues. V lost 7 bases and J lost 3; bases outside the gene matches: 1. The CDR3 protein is CASMTSGSYNEQFF. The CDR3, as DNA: TGTGCCAGCATGACTAGCGGGAGCTACAATGAGCAGTTCTTC.

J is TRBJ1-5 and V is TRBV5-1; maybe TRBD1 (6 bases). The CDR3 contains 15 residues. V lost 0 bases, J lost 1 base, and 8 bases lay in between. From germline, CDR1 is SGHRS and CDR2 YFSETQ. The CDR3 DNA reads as TGCGCCAGCAGCTTGGATACAGGGAGCAATCAGCCCCAGCATTTT. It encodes CASSLDTGSNQPQHF.